This entry lists 23 T cell receptor beta chains sequenced from one sample in a study of T cell responses to AZD1222 COVID-19 vaccine. Repertoires were generated with immunoSEQ multiplex PCR, while TCRdb's copy carries only in-frame clones and drops some. Among over 65,000 clones listed, around 90% were seen once. This sample comprised peripheral blood, obtained on day 0 of MenACWY control vaccination. The source of these receptors is an adult in good health.

This CDR3 reads CASSTNLQGGYTF. CDR3 coding DNA: TGTGCCAGTAGTACTAACCTACAGGGTGGCTACACCTTC. The rearrangement uses TRBV19 and TRBJ1-2; TRBD1 is a possible D gene (6 bases). V was pared by 4 bases and J by 7 bases, with 13 bases between. Germline V gene data show CDR1 as LNHDA and CDR2 as SQIVND (reference sequence). The CDR3 sequence is 13 residues long.

This clone was recorded only once. J is TRBJ1-1 and V is TRBV21-1. TRBV21-1 is deemed a pseudogene. The CDR3 has 11 residues. The CDR3 loop reads CASSIVPEAFF. CDR3 DNA sequence: TGTGCCAGCAGCATTGTTCCTGAAGCTTTCTTT.

The chain recombines TRBV24-1 with TRBJ2-3; D uncertain. With 3 bases removed from V and 5 bases from J, the gap between germline ends came to 11 bases. Germline V lookup: CDR1 KGHDR, CDR2 SFDVKD. This CDR3 contains 14 residues. DNA for the CDR3: TGTGCCACCAGTGATGCGGACCTTGGAGATACGCAGTATTTT. It codes for CATSDADLGDTQYF.

V is TRBV29-1 and J is TRBJ2-7, with a tentative D call TRBD2 (6 bases). The CDR3 runs to 13 residues. CDR1 and CDR2 (germline): SQVTM, ANQGSEA. V was cut by 7 bases and J by 2 bases, with 15 bases left in between. CDR3 bases: TGCAGCGGCCGGGCCCCGGGGGCCTACGAGCAGTACTTC. Translation gives CSGRAPGAYEQYF.

Details on this clone: This CDR3 is also generated by other DNA sequences in the sample. The CDR3 sequence: CASSVQDQETQYF. CDR3 bases: TGCGCCAGCAGCGTACAAGATCAAGAGACCCAGTACTTC. The rearrangement joins TRBV5-1 to TRBJ2-5; D uncertain. The germline V gene has CDR1 SGHRS and CDR2 YFSETQ. V dropped 4 bases and J dropped 2 bases, with 9 bases sitting between them. The CDR3 is 13 amino acids.

The J gene is TRBJ1-5, the V gene TRBV2, with a possible D match to TRBD1 (6 bases). CDR3 length: 16 residues. V gave up 5 bases and J gave up 2 bases, with 16 bases separating them. The germline CDR1 and CDR2 sequences are SNHLY and FYNNEI. For the CDR3, the DNA is TGTGCCAGCAGTCGCCTAAGACAGGAGGGCAATCAGCCCCAGCATTTT. Protein product: CASSRLRQEGNQPQHF.

The genes are TRBV28 and TRBJ2-3, with 7 bases that match TRBD1. Germline CDR1 and CDR2: MDHEN and SYDVKM. The junction had 5 bases not matched to a gene; V was cut back by 6 bases and J by 5 bases. There are 13 residues in the CDR3. DNA for the CDR3: TGTGCCAGCAGAAAACAGGGGTTAGATACGCAGTATTTT. This sequence encodes CASRKQGLDTQYF.

The V gene is TRBV5-5, the J gene TRBJ2-1, with 8 bases aligning to TRBD1. The J segment lost 4 bases and the V segment lost 3 bases, leaving 12 bases of the junction unmatched. The CDR3 length is 17 residues. Germline loops: CDR1 SGHKS, CDR2 YYEKEE (reference sequence). This CDR3 reads CASSSLTGAVGYNEQFF. CDR3 nucleotide sequence: TGTGCCAGCAGCTCCCTGACAGGGGCGGTTGGTTACAATGAGCAGTTCTTC.

This clone has only one observation. This chain connects TRBV6-5 to TRBJ1-1; D remains unclear. CDR3 length equals 14 residues. Germline V gives CDR1 MNHEY, CDR2 SVGAGI. V gave up 0 bases and J gave up 0 bases, with 5 bases separating them. CDR3 DNA sequence: TGTGCCAGCAGTTACTCCCGGCTGAACACTGAAGCTTTCTTT. Its translation: CASSYSRLNTEAFF.

The V gene is TRBV3-1 (or the pseudogene TRBV3-2), the J gene TRBJ2-2; TRBD1 agrees at 7 bases. Germline CDR1 LGHDT, CDR2 YNNKEL (reference sequence). With V trimmed by 2 bases and J by 6 bases, 9 bases remained unmatched. The CDR3 length is 16 residues. CDR3: CASSQPGGVGAGELFF. In nucleotides, the CDR3 is TGTGCCAGCAGCCAACCAGGGGGAGTGGGGGCCGGGGAGCTGTTTTTT.

The chain couples TRBV28 to TRBJ2-1, with 10 bases fitting TRBD2. This CDR3 has 14 amino acids. J gave up 6 bases and V 5 bases, and 4 bases lay outside the gene matches. CDR1 and CDR2 from the germline V gene are MDHEN and SYDVKM. This CDR3 reads CASSRPSGSNEQFF. The DNA of the CDR3 is TGTGCCAGCAGTAGACCTAGCGGGAGCAATGAGCAGTTCTTC. Filled out from reference TRBV28 and TRBJ2-1, the complete variable domain reads DVKVTQSSRYLVKRTGEKVFLECVQDMDHENMFWYRQDPGLGLRLIYFSYDVKMKEKGDIPEGYSVSREKKERFSLILESASTNQTSMYLCASSRPSGSNEQFFGPGTRLTVL.

The gene calls are TRBV5-8 and TRBJ2-2; no definite D call. This CDR3 contains 13 residues. The V gene lost 3 bases and the J gene lost 10 bases, with 13 bases spanning the gap. From germline, CDR1 is SGHTS and CDR2 YDEGEE. For the CDR3, the DNA is TGTGCCAGCAGCTCCCACGGGTGGGAGGAGCTGTTTTTT. Translation: CASSSHGWEELFF.

The chain is built from TRBV6-5 and TRBJ1-1, with D maybe TRBD1 (5 bases). The ends were cut back, 6 bases at V and 4 bases at J, with 12 bases in the middle. CDR3 length: 13 residues. Germline V CDR1 and CDR2: MNHEY, SVGAGI. CDR3 DNA: TGTGCCAGCAGACAGGAGGACTTCACTGAAGCTTTCTTT. It specifies CASRQEDFTEAFF.

The chain links TRBV21-1 to TRBJ1-1; the D call of TRBD1 is as the table states it, not checked on the DNA. TRBV21-1 is described as a pseudogene. This CDR3 is built from 15 residues. CDR3 region: CASSKRRDRNTEAFF. CDR3 coding DNA: TGTGCCAGCAGCAAACGCCGGGACAGGAACACTGAAGCTTTCTTT.

V gene TRBV18 combines with J gene TRBJ2-1; 14 bases match TRBD2. The V gene's germline CDR1 is KGHSH and CDR2 LQKENI. The CDR3 has 17 amino acids. J gave up 6 bases and V 3 bases, and 7 bases lay outside the gene matches. CDR3 protein: CASSPRLAGGPSNEQFF. As DNA, the CDR3 is TGTGCCAGCTCACCGAGACTAGCGGGAGGGCCTTCCAATGAGCAGTTCTTC.

The V gene is TRBV6-5, the J gene TRBJ1-3; possible D gene TRBD1, 5 bases. Germline V gene sequence: CDR1 MNHEY, CDR2 SVGAGI. The CDR3 runs to 15 residues. V was shortened by 5 bases and J by 0 bases, with 11 bases between the two germline ends. The CDR3 sequence is CASSRQSFSGNTIYF. CDR3 coding DNA: TGTGCCAGCAGTCGACAGTCATTCTCTGGAAACACCATATATTTT.

This chain connects TRBV5-1 to TRBJ1-4; D not certain. With 4 bases removed from V and 8 bases from J, the gap between germline ends came to 15 bases. The CDR3 length is 14 residues. In germline, CDR1 is SGHRS, CDR2 YFSETQ. CDR3 DNA: TGCGCCAGCAGCCAGGACCTAGGACGGGAAAAACTGTTTTTT. Its translation: CASSQDLGREKLFF.

The chain uses TRBV19 and TRBJ2-2; D call uncertain. The CDR3 contains 15 residues. The germline V gene has CDR1 LNHDA and CDR2 SQIVND (reference sequence). Trimming shortened V by 4 bases and J by 5 bases, and 14 bases separated the two germline ends. CDR3 protein: CASSTGRPDTGELFF. In DNA, the CDR3 is TGTGCCAGTAGTACTGGAAGACCAGATACCGGGGAGCTGTTTTTT.

The V and J genes are TRBV5-1 and TRBJ2-7; maybe TRBD1 (6 bases). Between the trimmed V and J ends, which lost 4 bases and 1 base, there was a span of 15 bases. Germline CDR1 is SGHRS and CDR2 is YFSETQ. This CDR3 has 15 amino acids. The CDR3 DNA reads as TGCGCCAGCAGCGGCACCGTGACAGGTTCCTACGAGCAGTACTTC. Its translation: CASSGTVTGSYEQYF.

The chain employs TRBV7-9 and TRBJ1-2; TRBD1 matches at 10 bases. The CDR3 covers 12 residues. The V gene's germline CDR1 is SEHNR and CDR2 FQNEAQ (reference sequence). The J segment lost 8 bases and the V segment lost 4 bases, leaving 1 base of the junction unmatched. The CDR3 DNA follows: TGTGCCAGCAGCTGGGACAGGGGAGGCTACACCTTC. Translation: CASSWDRGGYTF.

The CDR3 protein is CASSYSWTGEQYF. CDR3 DNA sequence: TGTGCCAGCAGTTACTCGTGGACAGGAGAGCAGTACTTC. This chain connects TRBV6-5 to TRBJ2-7; the match to TRBD1 covers 7 bases. The CDR3 extends over 13 amino acids. The trim removed 0 bases at V and 7 bases at J, leaving 3 bases unmatched. Germline CDR1 is MNHEY and CDR2 is SVGAGI.

J is TRBJ1-1 and V is TRBV12-3 or TRBV12-4; perhaps TRBD1 as D (5 bases). The V end was cut by 5 bases, the J end by 3 bases, with 10 bases between. There are 13 residues in the CDR3. For the CDR3, the DNA is TGTGCCAGCAGTCCACAGGAGGACACTGAAGCTTTCTTT. Amino acids: CASSPQEDTEAFF.

This rearrangement joins TRBV6-1 to TRBJ1-6; tentatively, D is TRBD1 (5 bases). The V gene's germline CDR1 is MNHNS and CDR2 SASEGT. The length of the CDR3 is 15 residues. Trimming removed 7 bases at V and 6 bases at J, with 16 bases between. The CDR3 nucleotides read TGTGCCAGCACCAAAACCCGGGGGTTTAATTCACCCCTCCACTTT. Amino acid sequence: CASTKTRGFNSPLHF.